The 23 T cell receptor beta chains presented below share a single source sample, sequenced in a study of cytomegalovirus exposure and HLA in healthy donors. 60 Vbeta and 13 Jbeta primers were used in PCR. TCRdb keeps only in-frame clones here, not all; method: immunoSEQ multiplex PCR. The sample lists approximately 78,000 clones, 70% to 85% seen once, with about 2.4% in the top ten. Sequencing was performed on PBMCs. Every receptor here comes from a woman in her forties or fifties in good health and CMV-seronegative.

Here the CDR3 reads CAWSSARMSSYNSPLHF. CDR3 in DNA: TGTGCCTGGAGTTCGGCCAGGATGAGCTCCTATAATTCACCCCTCCACTTT. This chain uses TRBV30 with TRBJ1-6; D gene ambiguous. The CDR3 sequence is 17 residues long. Germline V lookup: CDR1 GTSNPN, CDR2 SVGIG (reference sequence). Trimming pared 2 bases from V and 0 bases from J, leaving 14 bases between.

The gene calls are TRBV28 and TRBJ2-3; TRBD2 matches at 9 bases. The CDR3 sequence is 15 residues long. CDR1 is MDHEN, CDR2 SYDVKM, per germline. The V gene end was trimmed by 7 bases and the J gene end by 4 bases; junction bases not matched to a gene: 9. The CDR3 nucleotides are TGTGCCAGCATACGGGAGCGGGGGGAGTCAGATACGCAGTATTTT. It codes for CASIRERGESDTQYF.

The V and J genes are TRBV19 and TRBJ2-7, with unresolved D. This CDR3 is 14 amino acids long. CDR1 is LNHDA, CDR2 SQIVND, per germline (reference sequence). V lost 2 bases and J lost 2, with 10 bases in between. DNA for the CDR3: TGTGCCAGTAGTATATATGGTTCTACCTACGAGCAGTACTTC. It is translated as CASSIYGSTYEQYF.

This clone was picked up a small number of times. The chain links TRBV6-4 to TRBJ1-5; D might be TRBD1 (5 bases). Trimming cost V 7 bases and J 2 bases, with 15 bases left between them. Per the germline V gene, CDR1 is MRHNA and CDR2 is SNTAGT. The CDR3 is made up of 15 amino acids. For the CDR3, the DNA is TGTGCCAGCATCCTGGGACTTACCCGCAATCAGCCCCAGCATTTT. It codes for CASILGLTRNQPQHF.

This chain joins TRBV7-6 and TRBJ1-5, with a tentative D call TRBD1 (5 bases). The CDR3 contains 17 residues. Germline lookup yields CDR1 SGHVS and CDR2 FNYEAQ. Trimming removed 5 bases at V and 4 bases at J, with 21 bases between. The CDR3 loop is CASSPFWGGVQNQPQHF. CDR3 DNA: TGTGCCAGCAGCCCGTTCTGGGGGGGGGTGCAAAATCAGCCCCAGCATTTT.

This clone was picked up one time. The gene calls are TRBV14 and TRBJ1-6; D is unclear. This CDR3 region has 13 residues. With 0 bases removed from V and 8 bases from J, the gap between germline ends came to 5 bases. CDR1 is SGHDN and CDR2 is FVKESK in the germline V gene. The CDR3 reads CASSQDRYSPLHF. CDR3 in DNA: TGTGCCAGCAGCCAAGACCGGTATTCACCCCTCCACTTT.

This sequence joins TRBV15 and TRBJ2-1; 9 bases map to TRBD2. V trimming: 0 bases; J trimming: 0 bases; junction bases outside the gene matches: 12. The CDR3 totals 20 residues. Germline lookup yields CDR1 LNHNV and CDR2 YYDKDF (reference sequence). The CDR3 nucleotides are TGTGCCACCAGCAGAGATCGGAGGACTAGCGCGAGGAGCTCCTACAATGAGCAGTTCTTC. Protein sequence: CATSRDRRTSARSSYNEQFF.

The gene calls are TRBV2 and TRBJ1-3; 9 bases match TRBD1. The V segment lost 6 bases and the J segment 4 bases; nucleotides outside the gene matches: 7. This CDR3 has 15 residues. CDR1 is SNHLY, CDR2 FYNNEI, per germline. This CDR3 reads CASRLQGAAGNTIYF. CDR3 DNA sequence: TGTGCCAGCAGGCTACAGGGGGCAGCGGGAAACACCATATATTTT.

In DNA, the CDR3 is TGTGCCAGCAGTGAAATCCCGGGAGAATCCTACGTGCAGTACTTC. This sequence encodes CASSEIPGESYVQYF. The chain has TRBV6-1 and TRBJ2-5; tentative D call: TRBD2 (6 bases). This CDR3 comprises 15 residues. CDR1 and CDR2 from the germline V gene are MNHNS and SASEGT. Trimming pared 2 bases from V and 11 bases from J, leaving 21 bases between.

V gene TRBV6-1 combines with J gene TRBJ2-2, with D perhaps TRBD2 (6 bases). The CDR3 length is 16 residues. CDR1 MNHNS and CDR2 SASEGT come from the germline V gene. Trimming removed 4 bases at V and 2 bases at J, with 14 bases between. The CDR3 is CASSGGAHSNTGELFF. DNA of the CDR3: TGTGCCAGCAGTGGCGGGGCCCACTCCAACACCGGGGAGCTGTTTTTT.

The chain uses TRBV7-9 and TRBJ2-7; 7 bases map to TRBD2. The CDR3 length is 15 residues. Germline loops: CDR1 SEHNR, CDR2 FQNEAQ (reference sequence). The V and J ends lost 1 base and 3 bases, in that order; junction bases with no gene match: 6. This chain's CDR3 is CASSLGVGGNYEQYV. The CDR3, as DNA: TGTGCCAGCAGCTTAGGTGTCGGGGGGAACTACGAGCAGTACGTC.

The chain has TRBV7-2 and TRBJ2-7; TRBD2 agrees at 16 bases. Unmatched junction bases numbered 6, after V lost 3 bases and J lost 4 bases. CDR3 length: 17 amino acids. The germline gives CDR1 SGHTA, CDR2 FQGNSA. The CDR3: CASSFEGLAGGRYEQYF. The CDR3 DNA follows: TGTGCCAGCAGCTTCGAGGGACTAGCGGGAGGGCGGTACGAGCAGTACTTC.

The V call is TRBV6-1, the J call TRBJ1-5; 10 positions agree with TRBD1. The germline V gene encodes CDR1 MNHNS and CDR2 SASEGT. This CDR3 has 16 residues. Losses at the gene ends were 4 bases for V and 2 bases for J; bases not matched to a gene: 5. CDR3 region: CASSATGGIGNQPQHF. Here the CDR3 DNA reads TGTGCCAGCAGTGCGACAGGGGGCATCGGCAATCAGCCCCAGCATTTT.

The table lists this clone with a few counts. The V gene is TRBV5-5, the J gene TRBJ1-1; D ambiguous. Germline values: CDR1 SGHKS, CDR2 YYEKEE (reference sequence). The ends were cut back, 7 bases at V and 1 base at J, with 8 bases in the middle. The CDR3 has 12 amino acids. The CDR3 spells CASGRTNTEAFF. The CDR3 DNA follows: TGTGCCAGCGGGAGGACGAACACTGAAGCTTTCTTT.

J is TRBJ2-5 and V is TRBV7-3; 9 nucleotides match TRBD1. The CDR3 is 16 amino acids. CDR1 is SGHTA and CDR2 is FQGTGA in the germline V gene. Losses at the gene ends were 5 bases for V and 4 bases for J; bases not matched to a gene: 11. The CDR3 DNA sequence: TGTGCCAGCAGCGATCCGGGACAGGGCGGACGAGAGACCCAGTACTTC. Amino acid sequence: CASSDPGQGGRETQYF.

The chain is built from TRBV6-5 and TRBJ2-5; perhaps TRBD2 as D (5 bases). From germline, CDR1 is MNHEY and CDR2 SVGAGI. CDR3 size: 11 residues. Trimming cost V 7 bases and J 5 bases, with 8 bases left between them. CDR3 bases: TGTGCCAGCATCCGCGGGGAGACCCAGTACTTC. It codes for CASIRGETQYF.

The chain combines TRBV5-4 with TRBJ2-3; 9 bases agree with TRBD2. The ends lost 1 base at V and 0 bases at J; junction bases unmatched: 9. From germline, CDR1 is SGHNT and CDR2 YYREEE (reference sequence). The CDR3 contains 18 residues. CDR3 DNA sequence: TGTGCCAGCAGCTTGAGGTTTAGTCTAGCGGGAAGCACAGATACGCAGTATTTT. Amino acid sequence: CASSLRFSLAGSTDTQYF.

A single count supports this clone. The chain joins TRBV7-9 to TRBJ2-7, with TRBD1 matching 8 bases. The V gene end was trimmed by 4 bases and the J gene end by 6 bases; junction bases not matched to a gene: 5. This CDR3 has 13 amino acids. From germline, CDR1 is SEHNR and CDR2 FQNEAQ (reference sequence). CDR3 sequence (DNA): TGTGCCAGCAGCTCCCGGACAGGGACCGAGCAGTACTTC. This translates into CASSSRTGTEQYF.

This rearrangement joins TRBV5-1 to TRBJ2-7; 10 nucleotides align to TRBD1. Germline lookup yields CDR1 SGHRS and CDR2 YFSETQ. The CDR3 extends over 14 amino acids. V lost 4 bases and J lost 5; bases outside the gene matches: 6. CDR3 bases: TGCGCCAGCAGCATGGGACAGGGGAACGACGAGCAGTACTTC. This sequence encodes CASSMGQGNDEQYF.

This rearrangement joins TRBV7-2 to TRBJ2-4; D perhaps matches TRBD1 (5 bases). V was cut by 5 bases and J by 1 base, with 12 bases left in between. CDR1 and CDR2 (germline): SGHTA, FQGNSA. This CDR3 comprises 15 residues. CDR3 loop: CASSLDSSAKNIQYF. Written as DNA, the CDR3 is TGTGCCAGCAGCCTAGACAGTTCGGCCAAAAACATTCAGTACTTC.

This sequence joins TRBV9 and TRBJ2-5, with D possibly being TRBD1 (5 bases). The V end lost 3 bases, the J end lost 1 base, and 13 bases lay between the germline ends. This CDR3 comprises 15 residues. Germline CDR1 and CDR2: SGDLS and YYNGEE. As DNA, the CDR3 is TGTGCCAGCAGCGCCGCTTCAGGGTTCCAAGAGACCCAGTACTTC. Translation gives CASSAASGFQETQYF.

V gene TRBV2 combines with J gene TRBJ2-4; possible D gene TRBD2, 6 bases. V was clipped by 0 bases and J by 2 bases, with 11 bases between them. Per the germline V gene, CDR1 is SNHLY and CDR2 is FYNNEI. This CDR3 region has 16 residues. CDR3 amino acids: CASSEAAGRSKNIQYF. DNA for the CDR3: TGTGCCAGCAGTGAAGCGGCAGGGAGGTCCAAAAACATTCAGTACTTC.

J is TRBJ2-7 and V is TRBV14, with D perhaps TRBD2 (5 bases). V was pared by 4 bases and J by 3 bases, with 13 bases between. The CDR3 runs to 14 residues. Germline-derived CDR1 and CDR2 are SGHDN and FVKESK. This CDR3 is CASSPNLARYEQYF. CDR3 coding DNA: TGTGCCAGCAGCCCCAATCTAGCCCGCTACGAGCAGTACTTC.